This TCR beta chain derives from a study of human T cells and chemical hapten exposure. The overall study: An area of 2 cm by more than 1.5 cm on upper inner arm skin received 2% DPC for sensitization. Largely, small differences in pooled library volume made per-sample TCR yields vary. Study-level points and caveats: As patch test score rose, PT1 expanded TCR counts tended to rise as well. Expanded TCR sets contained significantly more large CDR3 similarity clusters than controls.

Concerning this clonotype itself: The antigen is not known.

TCRdb redid the calling of the RACE reads with MiXCR, one entry per CDR3 protein. The data hold 150,000 to 200,000 distinct CDR3 sequences, with about 22% observed a single time. Time point in this sample: patch test 1, 2 weeks after DPC sensitization. The treatment here: therapeutic diphenylcyclopropenone sensitization with weekly scalp DPC. This CDR3 has 15 amino acids. In germline, CDR1 is SGHVS, CDR2 FQNEAQ. V was clipped by 1 base and J by 4 bases; unmatched bases: 4. The sequence was collected from a woman aged 45 to 65 with alopecia areata. Some clones in this sample may be carry-over from other donors' samples. This chain uses TRBV7-8 with TRBJ2-1; the match to TRBD2 covers 7 bases. Sequences were derived from whole blood, sampled in connection with sensitization to the hapten diphenylcyclopropenone (DPC). In DNA form, the CDR3 reads TGTGCCAGCAGCTTAGGCGGGAGTCGATACAATGAGCAGTTCTTC. Translation: CASSLGGSRYNEQFF.